These 22 T cell receptor beta chains came from one sample sequenced in a study of T cell responses to AZD1222 COVID-19 vaccine. Profiling relied on immunoSEQ multiplex PCR, and the TCRdb table lists in-frame clones only, not all of them. The table lists under 200,000 clones, roughly 94% of them singletons. The sample in question was peripheral blood, obtained on day 0 of MenACWY control vaccination. These receptors all stem from an adult in good health.

The chain employs TRBV21-1 and TRBJ2-2. TRBV21-1 is described as a pseudogene. The CDR3 covers 15 residues. This chain's CDR3 is CASSKAGGGGGELFF. In nucleotides, the CDR3 is TGTGCCAGCAGCAAAGCAGGAGGGGGAGGCGGGGAGCTGTTTTTT.

The chain links TRBV19 to TRBJ2-6; 8 bases align to TRBD1. The CDR3 has 15 amino acids. Germline values: CDR1 LNHDA, CDR2 SQIVND (reference sequence). V trimming: 7 bases; J trimming: 2 bases; junction bases outside the gene matches: 4. The CDR3 sequence: CASTYRGAGANVLTF. The DNA for the CDR3 is TGTGCCAGTACTTACAGGGGGGCTGGGGCCAACGTCCTGACTTTC.

The chain links TRBV27 to TRBJ2-2, with 9 bases aligning to TRBD1. Germline-derived CDR1 and CDR2 are MNHEY and SMNVEV (reference sequence). The J segment lost 5 bases and the V segment lost 6 bases, leaving 10 bases of the junction unmatched. The CDR3 has 16 residues. The DNA of the CDR3 is TGTGCCAGCAGGCTTCCGGGACAGGGAGGGACCGGGGAGCTGTTTTTT. Protein product: CASRLPGQGGTGELFF.

CDR3 sequence (DNA): TGCGCCAGCAGCTTGGTAGAGGGGGCTGGAAACACCATATATTTT. It codes for CASSLVEGAGNTIYF. J is TRBJ1-3 and V is TRBV5-1; possibly TRBD1 for D (6 bases). The CDR3 covers 15 residues. The germline CDR1 and CDR2 sequences are SGHRS and YFSETQ. Trimming removed 0 bases at V and 2 bases at J, with 9 bases between. The variable domain in full, completed from reference TRBV5-1 and TRBJ1-3, reads KAGVTQTPRYLIKTRGQQVTLSCSPISGHRSVSWYQQTPGQGLQFLFEYFSETQRNKGNFPGRFSGRQFSNSRSEMNVSTLELGDSALYLCASSLVEGAGNTIYFGEGSWLTVV.

To note about this clone: One end of the junction fails to match germline, which may point to a read error. The chain links TRBV7-7 to TRBJ2-4; D unresolved. Germline V gene lookup returns CDR1 SSHAT and CDR2 FNYEAQ (reference sequence). The CDR3 runs 13 residues. Here the CDR3 reads CASSLDVVSIQYF. The CDR3 DNA is TGTGCTAGCAGCTTGGACGTGGTTAGCATTCAGTACTTC.

V gene TRBV11-3 combines with J gene TRBJ2-2, with unresolved D. CDR1 and CDR2 from the germline V gene are SGHNT and YENEEA. V gave up 1 base and J gave up 6 bases, with 9 bases separating them. There are 14 residues in the CDR3. The CDR3: CASSLVQDAGELFF. The CDR3 bases are TGTGCCAGCAGCTTAGTTCAGGATGCCGGGGAGCTGTTTTTT.

This clone showed up just once. This rearrangement joins TRBV5-1 to TRBJ2-7; 8 bases line up with TRBD1. With 4 bases clipped from V and 1 base from J, the junction kept 7 bases outside the gene matches. The CDR3 runs to 15 residues. From germline, CDR1 is SGHRS and CDR2 YFSETQ. The CDR3 sequence: CASSLDRTGSYEQYF. CDR3 bases: TGCGCCAGCAGCCTAGACAGGACAGGGTCCTACGAGCAGTACTTC.

The J gene is TRBJ1-2, the V gene TRBV11-2; perhaps TRBD1 as D (5 bases). Germline V gene sequence: CDR1 SGHAT, CDR2 FQNNGV. CDR3 length: 18 amino acids. With 5 bases removed from V and 0 bases from J, the gap between germline ends came to 22 bases. CDR3 nucleotides: TGTGCCAGCAGCCCACTATTTGGGGGGACCGACGCTAACTATGGCTACACCTTC. Protein: CASSPLFGGTDANYGYTF.

The chain uses TRBV28 and TRBJ2-1, with D unclear. Deletions cut 5 bases from V and 9 bases from J, with 5 bases between. CDR3 length: 10 amino acids. CDR1 is MDHEN and CDR2 is SYDVKM in the germline V gene. DNA of the CDR3: TGTGCCAGCAGTCGGACTGAGCAGTTCTTC. This sequence encodes CASSRTEQFF.

The sample holds one count of this clone. The CDR3 is CASSPSGELAPRGYNEQFF. The CDR3 DNA follows: TGTGCCAGCTCACCATCGGGGGAACTAGCGCCGAGGGGATACAATGAGCAGTTCTTC. The chain links TRBV18 to TRBJ2-1, with TRBD2 matching 7 bases. V trimming: 2 bases; J trimming: 4 bases; junction bases outside the gene matches: 17. The CDR3 is 19 amino acids. From germline, CDR1 is KGHSH and CDR2 LQKENI. Full variable domain (missing parts from reference TRBV18 and TRBJ2-1): NAGVMQNPRHLVRRRGQEARLRCSPMKGHSHVYWYRQLPEEGLKFMVYLQKENIIDESGMPKERFSAEFPKEGPSILRIQQVVRGDSAAYFCASSPSGELAPRGYNEQFFGPGTRLTVL.

This chain connects TRBV29-1 to TRBJ2-3; D is undetermined. This CDR3 has 10 residues. CDR1 is SQVTM, CDR2 ANQGSEA, per germline. The V and J ends lost 7 bases and 5 bases respectively, with 7 bases between them. CDR3 sequence reads: CSARLDTQYF. CDR3 DNA sequence: TGCAGCGCCCGCTTAGATACGCAGTATTTT.

This chain links TRBV5-1 with TRBJ1-5, with D perhaps TRBD1 (5 bases). Germline CDR1 SGHRS, CDR2 YFSETQ. Trimming cost V 4 bases and J 4 bases, with 9 bases left between them. The CDR3 extends over 13 amino acids. The CDR3 DNA reads TGCGCCAGCAGCCCGGGGCTTAATCAGCCCCAGCATTTT. Its translation: CASSPGLNQPQHF.

The genes are TRBV6-5 and TRBJ2-3; the D gene could be TRBD1 or TRBD2 (6 bases each). Germline CDR1 and CDR2: MNHEY and SVGAGI. Trimming stripped 0 bases from V and 5 bases from J, with 12 bases between. This CDR3 region has 15 residues. CDR3: CASSYSRGPGDTQYF. In nucleotides, the CDR3 is TGTGCCAGCAGTTACTCTCGGGGGCCGGGAGATACGCAGTATTTT.

The rearrangement joins TRBV30 to TRBJ1-1, with D uncertain. The V and J ends lost 2 bases and 1 base respectively, with 8 bases between them. The CDR3 is 13 amino acids. Germline lookup yields CDR1 GTSNPN and CDR2 SVGIG (reference sequence). The CDR3 sequence: CAWSIEGNTEAFF. CDR3 nucleotide sequence: TGTGCCTGGAGTATTGAGGGGAACACTGAAGCTTTCTTT.

This clone was counted once. A junction end diverges from the germline sequence, so it may reflect a read error. The V and J genes are TRBV6-5 and TRBJ2-7, with a weak D call TRBD2 (6 bases). Germline CDR1 is MNHEY and CDR2 is SVGAGI. CDR3 size: 12 residues. CDR3: CASSYSGTGLHF. In DNA form, the CDR3 reads TGTGCCAGCAGTTACTCGGGGACTGGGTTGCACTTC.

The sample holds one count of this clone. The chain joins TRBV14 to TRBJ2-3; either TRBD1 or TRBD2 may fit D (5 bases each). V lost 0 bases and J 14 bases, leaving 15 bases between the germline ends. Germline CDR1 is SGHDN and CDR2 is FVKESK. This CDR3 is 13 amino acids long. The CDR3 reads CASSQDLGTVLYF. The CDR3 DNA is TGTGCCAGCAGCCAAGATCTGGGGACGGTCCTGTATTTT.

The chain couples TRBV19 to TRBJ1-1; 10 bases fit TRBD1. Germline V gene sequence: CDR1 LNHDA, CDR2 SQIVND (reference sequence). The CDR3 runs to 15 residues. The V gene end was trimmed by 4 bases and the J gene end by 7 bases; junction bases not matched to a gene: 9. CDR3 DNA: TGTGCCAGTAGTAAACCGGGACAGGGGAGTGGTGAAGCTTTCTTT. Translated: CASSKPGQGSGEAFF.

V usage is TRBV5-4 and J usage is TRBJ2-7, with D uncertain. CDR1 SGHNT and CDR2 YYREEE come from the germline V gene (reference sequence). The CDR3 length is 13 residues. The V end lost 2 bases, the J end lost 1 base, and 7 bases lay between the germline ends. This chain's CDR3 is CASSFGSSYEQYF. CDR3 nucleotide sequence: TGTGCCAGCAGCTTCGGTTCGTCCTACGAGCAGTACTTC. Variable domain in full (rest from reference TRBV5-4 and TRBJ2-7): ETGVTQSPTHLIKTRGQQVTLRCSSQSGHNTVSWYQQALGQGPQFIFQYYREEENGRGNFPPRFSGLQFPNYSSELNVNALELDDSALYLCASSFGSSYEQYFGPGTRLTVT.

J is TRBJ2-5 and V is TRBV6-6; D is perhaps TRBD1 or TRBD2 (5 bases each). The length of the CDR3 is 13 residues. The ends were cut back, 5 bases at V and 5 bases at J, with 12 bases in the middle. Germline V gives CDR1 MNHNY, CDR2 SVGAGI (reference sequence). The CDR3 bases are TGTGCCAGCAGTCGCGGAGAGGGGGAGACCCAGTACTTC. Amino acid sequence: CASSRGEGETQYF.

This clone has only one observation. The chain links TRBV7-9 to TRBJ2-7, with D possibly matching TRBD2 (5 bases). V gave up 5 bases and J gave up 5 bases, with 13 bases separating them. Germline CDR1 reads SEHNR; CDR2 reads FQNEAQ (reference sequence). This CDR3 is built from 13 residues. The CDR3 spells CASSPELANEQYF. CDR3 coding DNA: TGTGCCAGCAGCCCCGAGCTAGCTAACGAGCAGTACTTC.

The chain joins TRBV3-1 (or the pseudogene TRBV3-2) to TRBJ2-5, with 7 bases fitting TRBD2. CDR1 and CDR2 from the germline V gene are LGHDT and YNNKEL (reference sequence). This CDR3 is built from 15 residues. Unmatched junction bases numbered 8, after V lost 5 bases and J lost 2 bases. CDR3 sequence reads: CASSFRTRSQETQYF. The CDR3 region has the DNA TGTGCCAGCAGCTTTCGGACTAGATCTCAAGAGACCCAGTACTTC.

The chain is built from TRBV10-3 and TRBJ2-3, with 7 nucleotides matching TRBD2. With V trimmed by 0 bases and J by 6 bases, 3 bases remained unmatched. Germline CDR1 ENHRY, CDR2 SYGVKD. CDR3 length: 14 amino acids. The CDR3 DNA is TGTGCCATCAGTGAGTCGGACGGGAGGGATACGCAGTATTTT. Its protein is CAISESDGRDTQYF.